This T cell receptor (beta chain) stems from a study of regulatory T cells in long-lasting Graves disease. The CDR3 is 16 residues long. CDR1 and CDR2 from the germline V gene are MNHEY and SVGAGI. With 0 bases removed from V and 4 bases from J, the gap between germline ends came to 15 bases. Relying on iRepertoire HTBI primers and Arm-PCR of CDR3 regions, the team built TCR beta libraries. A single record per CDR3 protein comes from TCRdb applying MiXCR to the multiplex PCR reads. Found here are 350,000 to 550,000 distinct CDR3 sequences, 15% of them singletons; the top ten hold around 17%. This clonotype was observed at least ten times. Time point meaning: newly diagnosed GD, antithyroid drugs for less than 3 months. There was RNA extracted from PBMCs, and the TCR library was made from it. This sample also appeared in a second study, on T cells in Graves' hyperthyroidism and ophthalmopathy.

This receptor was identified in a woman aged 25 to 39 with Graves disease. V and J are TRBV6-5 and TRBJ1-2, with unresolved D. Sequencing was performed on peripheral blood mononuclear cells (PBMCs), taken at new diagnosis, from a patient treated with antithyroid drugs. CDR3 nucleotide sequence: TGTGCCAGCAGTTACTCGATAACGGGATTCAGCTATGGCTACACCTTC. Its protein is CASSYSITGFSYGYTF.